The sequence of this TCR beta chain was determined in a study of blood T cells in healthy people across ages. Broader study findings: In long-lived donors, naive CD4+ cell counts and diversity exceeded those of aged donors.

Of note for this clonotype: Its antigen remains unknown.

The total RNA that was extracted per sample amounted to at least 6 micrograms. The CDR3 runs 14 residues. Germline V gene lookup returns CDR1 MNHEY and CDR2 SVGAGI. V was trimmed by 5 bases and J by 2 bases, leaving 13 bases between them. PCR was performed a second time for about 7 to 11 cycles using a sample-barcoded 5' primer and a J-beta primer mix. TCRdb recomputed calls from the 5' RACE reads with MiXCR, one row per CDR3 protein. This sample carries about 1.4 million distinct CDR3 sequences, approximately 59% of them seen once, and the ten largest clones take 5% to 7%. Material: blood. The chain joins TRBV6-5 to TRBJ2-7; D perhaps matches TRBD1 (6 bases). This clonotype originated in a man aged 18 to 30 in good health. CDR3 residues: CASSPTNRAYEQYF. The CDR3 region has the DNA TGTGCCAGCAGTCCAACCAACAGGGCCTACGAGCAGTACTTC.